This T cell receptor (beta chain) was captured by sequencing in a study of blood T cell repertoires in COVID-19. Looking at the study overall: Specimens from acute and convalescent COVID-19 originated in the United States, Italy and Spain. The cDNA or gDNA used as material had been derived from T cells, B-cell-depleted T cells, or PBMCs.

Methods used by the authors: Estimation of nucleated cell counts was performed using reference gene primer amplification. Profiling relied on immunoSEQ multiplex PCR, and the TCRdb table lists in-frame clones only, not all of them. V and J calls and clone size are given by that table; D and trimming were obtained from the DNA. Of about 240,000 clones in the sample, about 90% were seen once. With regard to this clone: Other DNA sequences in the same sample also yield this CDR3.

The sequence came from a man between 60 and 75 years old with acute or convalescent COVID-19. Sequences were obtained from peripheral blood.

The CDR3 spells CASSLQGLNTEAFF. As DNA, the CDR3 is TGTGCCAGCAGCCTACAGGGCCTGAACACTGAAGCTTTCTTT. The chain has TRBV7-3 and TRBJ1-1; D perhaps matches TRBD1 (6 bases). V lost 5 bases and J lost 0, with 10 bases in between. The CDR3 has 14 residues. The germline V gene encodes CDR1 SGHTA and CDR2 FQGTGA.